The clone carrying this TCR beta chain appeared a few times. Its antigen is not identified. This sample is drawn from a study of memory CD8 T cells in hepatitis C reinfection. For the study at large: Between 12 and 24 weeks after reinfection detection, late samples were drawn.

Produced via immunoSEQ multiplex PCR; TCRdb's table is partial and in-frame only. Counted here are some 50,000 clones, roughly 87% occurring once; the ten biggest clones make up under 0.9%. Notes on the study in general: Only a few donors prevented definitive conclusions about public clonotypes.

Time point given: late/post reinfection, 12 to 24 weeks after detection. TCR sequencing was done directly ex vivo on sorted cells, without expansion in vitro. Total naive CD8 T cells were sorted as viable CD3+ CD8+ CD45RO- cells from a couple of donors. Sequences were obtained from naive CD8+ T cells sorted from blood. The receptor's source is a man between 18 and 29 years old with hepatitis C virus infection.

The CDR3 spells CASSQDTLRSSGANVLTF. DNA for the CDR3: TGCGCCAGCAGCCAAGATACCCTACGTTCCTCTGGGGCCAACGTCCTGACTTTC. The chain employs TRBV4-3 and TRBJ2-6; no definite D call. The germline V and J ends were trimmed by 0 bases and 0 bases, with 12 bases remaining between them. The germline V gene encodes CDR1 LGHNA and CDR2 YSLEER. The CDR3 is 18 amino acids.